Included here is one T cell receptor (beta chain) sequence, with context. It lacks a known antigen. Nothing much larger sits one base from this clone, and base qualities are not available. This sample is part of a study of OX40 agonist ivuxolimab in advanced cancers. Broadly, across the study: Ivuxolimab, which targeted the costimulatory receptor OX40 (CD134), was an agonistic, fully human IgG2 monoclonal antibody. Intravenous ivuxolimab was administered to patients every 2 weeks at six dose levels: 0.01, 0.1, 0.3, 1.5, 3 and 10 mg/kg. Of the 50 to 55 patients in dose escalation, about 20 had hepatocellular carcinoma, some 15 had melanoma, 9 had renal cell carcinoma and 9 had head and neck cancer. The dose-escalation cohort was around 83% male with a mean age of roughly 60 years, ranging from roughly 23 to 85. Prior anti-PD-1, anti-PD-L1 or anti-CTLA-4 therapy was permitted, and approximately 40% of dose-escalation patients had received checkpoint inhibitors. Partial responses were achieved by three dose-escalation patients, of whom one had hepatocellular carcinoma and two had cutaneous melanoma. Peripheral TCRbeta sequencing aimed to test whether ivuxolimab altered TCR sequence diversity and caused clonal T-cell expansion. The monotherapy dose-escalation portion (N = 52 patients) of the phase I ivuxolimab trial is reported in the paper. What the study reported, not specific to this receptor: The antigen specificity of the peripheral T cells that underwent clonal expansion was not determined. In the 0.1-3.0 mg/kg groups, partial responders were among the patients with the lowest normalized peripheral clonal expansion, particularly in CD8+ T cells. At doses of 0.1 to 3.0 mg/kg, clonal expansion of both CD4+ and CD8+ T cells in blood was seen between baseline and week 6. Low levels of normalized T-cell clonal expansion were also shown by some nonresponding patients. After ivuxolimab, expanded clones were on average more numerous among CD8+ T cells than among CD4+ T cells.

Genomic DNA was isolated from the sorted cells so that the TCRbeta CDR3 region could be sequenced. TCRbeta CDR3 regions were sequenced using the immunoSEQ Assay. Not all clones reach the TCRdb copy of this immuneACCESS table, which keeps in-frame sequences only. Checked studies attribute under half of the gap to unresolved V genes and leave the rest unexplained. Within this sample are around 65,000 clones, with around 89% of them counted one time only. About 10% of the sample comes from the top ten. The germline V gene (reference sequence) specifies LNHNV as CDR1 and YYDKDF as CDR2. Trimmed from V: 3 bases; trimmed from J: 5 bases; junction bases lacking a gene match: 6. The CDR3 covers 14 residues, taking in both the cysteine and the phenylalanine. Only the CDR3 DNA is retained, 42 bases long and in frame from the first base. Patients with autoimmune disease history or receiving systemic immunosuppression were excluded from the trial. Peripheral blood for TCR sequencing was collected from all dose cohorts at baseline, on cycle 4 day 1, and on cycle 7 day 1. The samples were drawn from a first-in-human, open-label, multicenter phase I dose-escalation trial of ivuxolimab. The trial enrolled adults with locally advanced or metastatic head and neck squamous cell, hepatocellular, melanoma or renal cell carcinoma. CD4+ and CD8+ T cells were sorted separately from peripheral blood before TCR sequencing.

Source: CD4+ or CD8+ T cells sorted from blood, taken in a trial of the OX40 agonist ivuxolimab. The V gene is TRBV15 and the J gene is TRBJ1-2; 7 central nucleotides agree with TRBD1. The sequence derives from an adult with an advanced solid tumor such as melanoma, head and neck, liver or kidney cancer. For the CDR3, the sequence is CATSRGTEYYGYTF. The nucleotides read TGTGCCACCAGCAGGGGGACAGAGTATTATGGCTACACCTTC.